The 15 T cell receptor beta chains presented below share a single source sample, sequenced in a study of T cells in Graves' hyperthyroidism and ophthalmopathy (dated by TCRdb to the late 2010s). The method was multiplex PCR. TCRdb lists the instrument as Illumina HiSeq 2000. TCR beta CDR3 regions were amplified from RNA transcripts. A first-round RT-PCR of the TCR CDR3 used the HTBI primer set with the Qiagen OneStep RT-PCR kit. The public reads were quality trimmed at Q25 with fastp and then assembled into clones with MiXCR by TCRdb, keeping productive beta chains. Records with the same CDR3 protein are collapsed into one entry carrying the most frequent genes and DNA. In this sample the table shows a few hundred thousand distinct CDR3 sequences, 46% of which occur a single time. The biggest ten clones account for 35% to 50% of the sample. Sequencing used peripheral blood or thyroid tissue (not recorded which). These receptors all come from an adult woman with Graves' disease, either hyperthyroidism or ophthalmopathy (not recorded which).

In this sample, this clonotype turned up many times. The V call is TRBV13, the J call TRBJ1-1; D unresolved. CDR1 and CDR2 from the germline V gene are PRHDT and FYEKMQ (reference sequence). Trimming cost V 1 base and J 4 bases, with 4 bases left between them. The CDR3 runs 12 residues. The DNA of the CDR3 is TGTGCCAGCAGCTTAGTATCCACTGAAGCTTTCTTT. This gives the protein CASSLVSTEAFF.

The chain has TRBV11-2 and TRBJ2-2; D is possibly TRBD2 (7 bases). This CDR3 contains 17 residues. Germline V lookup: CDR1 SGHAT, CDR2 FQNNGV. V was pared by 5 bases and J by 6 bases, with 22 bases between. The CDR3 coding sequence is TGTGCCAGCAGCCCACCCACGGGGGGCGGGAGAGCCGGGGAGCTGTTTTTT. This translates into CASSPPTGGGRAGELFF.

The chain is built from TRBV5-4 and TRBJ1-1; 9 bases are a match to TRBD1. The CDR3 is made up of 13 amino acids. Germline assignment: CDR1 SGHNT and CDR2 YYREEE (reference sequence). V was clipped by 4 bases and J by 10 bases; unmatched bases: 8. The CDR3 bases are TGTGCCAGCAGCCGAATCGAGGACAGGGGAGCTTTCTTT. This codes for CASSRIEDRGAFF.

V gene TRBV15 combines with J gene TRBJ1-2; D gene unclear. Per germline, CDR1 LNHNV and CDR2 YYDKDF (reference sequence). The CDR3 has 12 residues. V was pared by 8 bases and J by 0 bases, with 7 bases between. The CDR3 DNA is TGTGCCACCTACAGTCCTAACTATGGCTACACCTTC. It yields the protein CATYSPNYGYTF.

As to this clonotype: Germline is not matched at one junction end, which may reflect a read error. The chain uses TRBV6-1 and TRBJ1-6, with D hard to call. From germline, CDR1 is MNHNS and CDR2 SASEGT. The CDR3 loop spans 15 amino acids. For the CDR3, the DNA is TGTGCCGGCAGTTATAATGGACCAGATTGGTCACCCCTCCACTTT. Protein: CAGSYNGPDWSPLHF.

This clonotype appeared many times. V usage is TRBV2 and J usage is TRBJ2-2; D unresolved. The CDR3 contains 14 residues. Germline V gene sequence: CDR1 SNHLY, CDR2 FYNNEI. V dropped 2 bases and J dropped 4 bases, with 8 bases sitting between them. For the CDR3, the DNA is TGTGCCAGCAGTGAACTAACCTTCACCGGGGAGCTGTTTTTT. It yields the protein CASSELTFTGELFF.

This clonotype was counted ten times or more. The genes are TRBV5-1 and TRBJ2-7, with D possibly being TRBD1 (5 bases). The V end was cut by 6 bases, the J end by 6 bases, with 10 bases between. This CDR3 region has 11 residues. The germline CDR1 and CDR2 sequences are SGHRS and YFSETQ. CDR3 in DNA: TGCGCCAGCAAGGGGCAGGGCGAGCAGTACTTC. This encodes CASKGQGEQYF.

This chain uses TRBV9 with TRBJ1-2; maybe TRBD1 (6 bases). From germline, CDR1 is SGDLS and CDR2 YYNGEE. Trimming shortened V by 0 bases and J by 6 bases, and 12 bases separated the two germline ends. CDR3 length: 14 amino acids. The CDR3 DNA reads as TGTGCCAGCAGCGTAGCCGGGGGCAATAATGGCTACACCTTC. Protein sequence: CASSVAGGNNGYTF.

The V gene is TRBV10-1, the J gene TRBJ1-2; a possible D gene is TRBD1 (5 bases). CDR1 and CDR2 from the germline V gene are WNHNN and SYGVQD (reference sequence). The V gene lost 2 bases and the J gene lost 1 base, with 17 bases spanning the gap. CDR3 length: 17 amino acids. CDR3: CASSERGPTPLNYGYTF. DNA for the CDR3: TGCGCCAGCAGTGAGAGGGGCCCGACGCCCCTTAACTATGGCTACACCTTC.

This clonotype was seen repeatedly, ten times or more. V gene TRBV19 combines with J gene TRBJ2-7; 8 bases agree with TRBD1. In germline, CDR1 is LNHDA, CDR2 SQIVND (reference sequence). J was trimmed by 4 bases and V by 7 bases; bases with no gene match: 9. This CDR3 has 14 residues. For the CDR3, the DNA is TGTGCCAGTACCGCCGGGACAGGAACTTACGAGCAGTACTTC. Residues: CASTAGTGTYEQYF. Full variable domain (missing parts from reference TRBV19 and TRBJ2-7): DGGITQSPKYLFRKEGQNVTLSCEQNLNHDAMYWYRQDPGQGLRLIYYSQIVNDFQKGDIAEGYSVSREKKESFPLTVTSAQKNPTAFYLCASTAGTGTYEQYFGPGTRLTVT.

The chain couples TRBV6-1 to TRBJ2-7; D is perhaps TRBD2 (6 bases). Trimming left V 0 bases short and J 3 bases short, with 9 bases between. Per germline, CDR1 MNHNS and CDR2 SASEGT. This CDR3 has 14 amino acids. In DNA form, the CDR3 reads TGTGCCAGCAGTGAAGCGGGACTTGACTACGAGCAGTACTTC. Amino acids: CASSEAGLDYEQYF.

This clonotype was counted a few times. This chain uses TRBV5-4 with TRBJ1-2; D possibly corresponds to TRBD1 (6 bases). V lost 0 bases, J lost 7 bases, and 10 bases lay in between. The germline V gene encodes CDR1 SGHNT and CDR2 YYREEE (reference sequence). The CDR3 sequence is 13 residues long. CDR3 loop: CASSLEQGGGYTF. CDR3 sequence (DNA): TGTGCCAGCAGCTTGGAACAGGGAGGTGGCTACACCTTC. Filled out from reference TRBV5-4 and TRBJ1-2, the complete variable domain reads ETGVTQSPTHLIKTRGQQVTLRCSSQSGHNTVSWYQQALGQGPQFIFQYYREEENGRGNFPPRFSGLQFPNYSSELNVNALELDDSALYLCASSLEQGGGYTFGSGTRLTVV.

The chain has TRBV20-1 and TRBJ2-5; 10 bases line up with TRBD1. Trimming took 6 bases from V and 9 from J; bases not matched to a gene: 13. The CDR3 has 14 amino acids. CDR1 is DFQATT, CDR2 SNEGSKA, per germline (reference sequence). In DNA form, the CDR3 reads TGCAGTGCCCCCGGGACAGGGGAGAATCAGCCCCAGTACTTC. Its protein is CSAPGTGENQPQYF.

The V gene is TRBV7-9, the J gene TRBJ2-7; perhaps D is TRBD1 or TRBD2 (5 bases each). The germline V and J ends were trimmed by 2 bases and 6 bases, with 11 bases remaining between them. CDR3 length: 13 residues. CDR1 is SEHNR and CDR2 is FQNEAQ in the germline V gene (reference sequence). CDR3 amino acids: CASSLPPGTEQYF. The CDR3 nucleotides read TGTGCCAGCAGCTTACCCCCAGGGACCGAGCAGTACTTC.

This clonotype was recorded many times. This chain links TRBV29-1 with TRBJ1-2; 11 nucleotides align to TRBD1. Germline V gene lookup returns CDR1 SQVTM and CDR2 ANQGSEA. Trimming removed 1 base from V and 4 bases from J; junction bases left unmatched: 2. The CDR3 totals 14 residues. The CDR3 DNA sequence: TGCAGCGTTGAAGCGGGGACAGGGGGCTATGGCTACACCTTC. Protein sequence: CSVEAGTGGYGYTF.